This TCR beta chain was sequenced during a study of T cell responses to AZD1222 COVID-19 vaccine. Findings and caveats of the study: Clonal diversity may have been underestimated, and the donors were mostly white British, with more females than males. Receipt of two AZD1222 doses was followed by a rise in Spike-specific TCR breadth and depth.

On this clone itself: No antigen is known for it.

The repertoire was sequenced with immunoSEQ multiplex PCR; TCRdb's copy has only in-frame clones and lacks some. The table shows some 140,000 clones, with about 80% occurring only once. This CDR3 region has 14 residues. From germline, CDR1 is MDHEN and CDR2 SYDVKM. V lost 6 bases to trimming and J lost 6 bases; unmatched junction nucleotides: 4. This sample comprised peripheral blood, obtained on day 0 of AZD1222 vaccination. The J gene is TRBJ1-6, the V gene TRBV28; TRBD1 aligns across 8 bases. This receptor was obtained from an adult in good health. In DNA, the CDR3 is TGTGCCAGCAGCCCAGGGGGCGGTAATTCACCCCTCCACTTT. Translating it yields CASSPGGGNSPLHF.